Listed below are T cell receptor beta chains from one sample, sequenced in a study of blood T cell repertoires in COVID-19. Clones were read by immunoSEQ multiplex PCR, and TCRdb kept only the in-frame ones, dropping some. This table has 240,000 or so clones, 70% to 85% appearing once. Source material: peripheral blood. The receptor set was obtained from an elderly woman with acute or convalescent COVID-19. Both conserved end residues are part of each CDR3. Fields, in order: clone size, D gene, V gene, J gene, CDR3 DNA, CDR3 protein. The D gene is left open where the match is weak. Some rows mark clone size as missing; the rest say once, few, many or name a class of expanded clone.

clone size: .
D gene: TRBD1
V gene: TRBV3-1/TRBV3-2
J gene: TRBJ1-4
CDR3 DNA: TGTGCCAGCAGCCAGGGACAGGGGGAAGGAAAACTGTTTTTT
CDR3 protein: CASSQGQGEGKLFF

clone size: .
D gene: TRBD1
V gene: TRBV19
J gene: TRBJ1-2
CDR3 DNA: TGTGCCAGTGGCTCAGGGACAGTCTATGGCTACACCTTC
CDR3 protein: CASGSGTVYGYTF

clone size: few
D gene: .
V gene: TRBV6-1
J gene: TRBJ2-3
CDR3 DNA: TGTGCCAGCAGTGAAGTCCTCACAGATACGCAGTATTTT
CDR3 protein: CASSEVLTDTQYF

clone size: .
D gene: .
V gene: TRBV30
J gene: TRBJ1-2
CDR3 DNA: TGTGCCTGGAGTTCTAACGGGGGCTACACCTTC
CDR3 protein: CAWSSNGGYTF

clone size: .
D gene: .
V gene: TRBV5-4
J gene: TRBJ1-6
CDR3 DNA: TGTGCCAGCAGCTTTAATAGGGGCTATAATTCACCCCTCCACTTT
CDR3 protein: CASSFNRGYNSPLHF

clone size: .
D gene: TRBD1
V gene: TRBV7-7
J gene: TRBJ2-7
CDR3 DNA: TGTGCCAGCAGCCCCCGGACAGGGGACTTGGAGGAGCAGTACTTC
CDR3 protein: CASSPRTGDLEEQYF

clone size: .
D gene: .
V gene: TRBV18
J gene: TRBJ2-2
CDR3 DNA: TGTGCCAGCTCACCGGAGGGGTACCGGGAGCTGTTTTTT
CDR3 protein: CASSPEGYRELFF

clone size: .
D gene: .
V gene: TRBV11-2
J gene: TRBJ1-1
CDR3 DNA: TGTGCCAGCAGCCAACCAGGGGTCCCGGGGACTGAAGCTTTCTTT
CDR3 protein: CASSQPGVPGTEAFF

clone size: .
D gene: TRBD2
V gene: TRBV29-1
J gene: TRBJ2-1
CDR3 DNA: TGCAGCTTTACCTCCGGACTAGCTTTCAATGAGCAGTTCTTC
CDR3 protein: CSFTSGLAFNEQFF

clone size: .
D gene: .
V gene: TRBV19
J gene: TRBJ1-1
CDR3 DNA: TGTGCCAGTAGTATTGGGCTGGAGAACACTGAAGCTTTCTTT
CDR3 protein: CASSIGLENTEAFF

clone size: .
D gene: TRBD1
V gene: TRBV7-2
J gene: TRBJ1-1
CDR3 DNA: TGTGCCAGCAGCTTTCCGGGACAGGGACGTTCTGGGAACACTGAAGCTTTCTTT
CDR3 protein: CASSFPGQGRSGNTEAFF

clone size: few
D gene: .
V gene: TRBV7-2
J gene: TRBJ1-1
CDR3 DNA: TGTGCCAGCAGCTTAGGGCTTCTGAACACTGAAGCTTTCTTT
CDR3 protein: CASSLGLLNTEAFF

clone size: .
D gene: TRBD2
V gene: TRBV2
J gene: TRBJ2-5
CDR3 DNA: TGTGCCAGCCGGGCATCGGGAGGGCGACAAGAGACCCAGTACTTC
CDR3 protein: CASRASGGRQETQYF

clone size: .
D gene: TRBD1
V gene: TRBV7-8
J gene: TRBJ1-1
CDR3 DNA: TGTGCCAGCAGCCAAGACAGGGTTGCTGAAGCTTTCTTT
CDR3 protein: CASSQDRVAEAFF

clone size: .
D gene: .
V gene: TRBV27
J gene: TRBJ2-1
CDR3 DNA: TGTGCCAGTCGGCGAGGGATCTACAATGAGCAGTTCTTC
CDR3 protein: CASRRGIYNEQFF

clone size: .
D gene: TRBD1
V gene: TRBV18
J gene: TRBJ2-7
CDR3 DNA: TGTGCCAGCTCACCGAAATTAAGACCAGGGGGCGACGCCCCCTACGAGCAGTACTTC
CDR3 protein: CASSPKLRPGGDAPYEQYF

clone size: once
D gene: .
V gene: TRBV29-1
J gene: TRBJ1-1
CDR3 DNA: TGCAGCGTAAGACCCGGGACATCGGGGACTGAAGCTTTCTTT
CDR3 protein: CSVRPGTSGTEAFF

clone size: .
D gene: .
V gene: TRBV5-6
J gene: TRBJ1-2
CDR3 DNA: TGTGCCAGCAGCTTGGTCACAGGGTCCTATGGCTACACCTTC
CDR3 protein: CASSLVTGSYGYTF

clone size: once
D gene: .
V gene: TRBV11-2
J gene: TRBJ2-5
CDR3 DNA: TGTGCCAGCAGCTTAGAGGGACAAACCCAAGAGACCCAGTACTTC
CDR3 protein: CASSLEGQTQETQYF

clone size: .
D gene: TRBD1
V gene: TRBV10-2
J gene: TRBJ1-2
CDR3 DNA: TGCGCCAGTGTAGACAGGGGAGGTGGCTACACCTTC
CDR3 protein: CASVDRGGGYTF

clone size: few
D gene: .
V gene: TRBV25-1
J gene: TRBJ1-2
CDR3 DNA: TGTGCCAGCAGTGAACACAGCAGCTATGGCTACACCTTC
CDR3 protein: CASSEHSSYGYTF

clone size: .
D gene: TRBD1
V gene: TRBV5-6
J gene: TRBJ1-1
CDR3 DNA: TGTGCCAGCAGCTGGACAGGGGGAGGATCTGAAGCTTTCTTT
CDR3 protein: CASSWTGGGSEAFF

clone size: .
D gene: TRBD2
V gene: TRBV5-4
J gene: TRBJ2-5
CDR3 DNA: TGTGCCAGCAGCTACGGACTAGCGGGGGGGCCGGAGACCCAGTACTTC
CDR3 protein: CASSYGLAGGPETQYF

clone size: .
D gene: .
V gene: TRBV19
J gene: TRBJ2-6
CDR3 DNA: TGTGCCAGTAGCGACAGGCCCTACTCTGGGGCCAACGTCCTGACTTTC
CDR3 protein: CASSDRPYSGANVLTF

clone size: .
D gene: .
V gene: TRBV6-5
J gene: TRBJ2-7
CDR3 DNA: TGTGCCAGCAGTTACGGGGGGTGGGGCTCCTACGAGCAGTACTTC
CDR3 protein: CASSYGGWGSYEQYF

clone size: once
D gene: TRBD1
V gene: TRBV29-1
J gene: TRBJ1-2
CDR3 DNA: TGCAGCGGACAGGGTAGCTATGGCTACACCTTC
CDR3 protein: CSGQGSYGYTF

clone size: once
D gene: TRBD1
V gene: TRBV5-1
J gene: TRBJ2-3
CDR3 DNA: TGCGCCAGCAGCTTGGTGGGGGGACAGGGGGCCGATACGCAGTATTTT
CDR3 protein: CASSLVGGQGADTQYF

clone size: .
D gene: TRBD1
V gene: TRBV6-2/TRBV6-3
J gene: TRBJ2-7
CDR3 DNA: TGTGCCAGCAGTTCCGCGACAGGGGGCAGATACGAGCAGTACTTC
CDR3 protein: CASSSATGGRYEQYF

clone size: .
D gene: .
V gene: TRBV28
J gene: TRBJ1-4
CDR3 DNA: TGTGCCAGCAGTCTAGGGGGTGCAACTAATGAAAAACTGTTTTTT
CDR3 protein: CASSLGGATNEKLFF

clone size: .
D gene: TRBD2
V gene: TRBV2
J gene: TRBJ2-2
CDR3 DNA: TGTGCCAGCAGTACGGCTAGCGGGAGAGACACCGGGGAGCTGTTTTTT
CDR3 protein: CASSTASGRDTGELFF

clone size: few
D gene: TRBD1
V gene: TRBV6-5
J gene: TRBJ1-4
CDR3 DNA: TGTGCCAGCAGGACAGGGGGAGATGAAAAACTGTTTTTT
CDR3 protein: CASRTGGDEKLFF

clone size: .
D gene: .
V gene: TRBV5-1
J gene: TRBJ1-1
CDR3 DNA: TGCGCCAGCAGTAAGGAGGGCTTGAACACTGAAGCTTTCTTT
CDR3 protein: CASSKEGLNTEAFF

clone size: .
D gene: TRBD2
V gene: TRBV7-2
J gene: TRBJ2-7
CDR3 DNA: TGTGCCAGCAGACCCCCCGGGACTAGCGGGTACGAGCAGTACTTC
CDR3 protein: CASRPPGTSGYEQYF

clone size: .
D gene: .
V gene: TRBV2
J gene: TRBJ2-7
CDR3 DNA: TGTGCCAGCAGTGAAGCCGTCTACGAGCAGTACTTC
CDR3 protein: CASSEAVYEQYF

clone size: .
D gene: .
V gene: TRBV5-1
J gene: TRBJ1-5
CDR3 DNA: TGCGCCAGCAGCTGGGATGGGGGCGGCAATCAGCCCCAGCATTTT
CDR3 protein: CASSWDGGGNQPQHF

clone size: once
D gene: TRBD1
V gene: TRBV18
J gene: TRBJ1-5
CDR3 DNA: TGTGCCAGCTCACCCGGACAGGGTGGCAATCAGCCCCAGCATTTT
CDR3 protein: CASSPGQGGNQPQHF

clone size: .
D gene: TRBD1
V gene: TRBV11-3
J gene: TRBJ2-1
CDR3 DNA: TGTGCCAGCAGCCTGGACAGGCGGAACTACAATGAGCAGTTCTTC
CDR3 protein: CASSLDRRNYNEQFF

clone size: .
D gene: .
V gene: TRBV7-9
J gene: TRBJ2-2
CDR3 DNA: TGTGCCAGCAGCCTTACTACCGGGGAGCTGTTTTTT
CDR3 protein: CASSLTTGELFF

clone size: .
D gene: .
V gene: TRBV15
J gene: TRBJ1-1
CDR3 DNA: TGTGCCACCAGCCAGATCCCGAACACTGAAGCTTTCTTT
CDR3 protein: CATSQIPNTEAFF

clone size: .
D gene: .
V gene: TRBV7-9
J gene: TRBJ2-7
CDR3 DNA: TGTGCCAGCAGGTCGACGAGGGAATTGTCCTACGAGCAGTACTTC
CDR3 protein: CASRSTRELSYEQYF

clone size: .
D gene: .
V gene: TRBV7-7
J gene: TRBJ2-3
CDR3 DNA: TGTGCCAGCAGCCCTTGGAGCGGAGATACGCAGTATTTT
CDR3 protein: CASSPWSGDTQYF

clone size: few
D gene: .
V gene: TRBV27
J gene: TRBJ2-2
CDR3 DNA: TGTGCCAGCAGTTTACAGGGGACCGGGGAGCTGTTTTTT
CDR3 protein: CASSLQGTGELFF

clone size: .
D gene: .
V gene: TRBV11-2
J gene: TRBJ1-3
CDR3 DNA: TGTGCCAGCAGCCGTACACTGGGGGCGGACGGAAACACCATATATTTT
CDR3 protein: CASSRTLGADGNTIYF

clone size: .
D gene: TRBD1
V gene: TRBV7-9
J gene: TRBJ1-2
CDR3 DNA: TGTGCCAGCAGCTTAGCCGGGACAGGGCCCTATGGCTACACCTTC
CDR3 protein: CASSLAGTGPYGYTF

clone size: .
D gene: .
V gene: TRBV6-6
J gene: TRBJ1-3
CDR3 DNA: TGTGCCAGCAGTTACATCCTCGCGACTGGAAACACCATATATTTT
CDR3 protein: CASSYILATGNTIYF

clone size: few
D gene: .
V gene: TRBV5-1
J gene: TRBJ2-2
CDR3 DNA: TGCGCCAGCAGCTCGACATCCGGCCTCGTGGGCACCGGGGAGCTGTTTTTT
CDR3 protein: CASSSTSGLVGTGELFF

clone size: .
D gene: .
V gene: TRBV5-1
J gene: TRBJ1-5
CDR3 DNA: TGCGCCAGCAGTATGGACAGCTATCAGCCCCAGCATTTT
CDR3 protein: CASSMDSYQPQHF

clone size: .
D gene: .
V gene: TRBV7-9
J gene: TRBJ1-2
CDR3 DNA: TGTGCCAGCACCCTGGATCTTCCGGGATCTTATGGCTACACCTTC
CDR3 protein: CASTLDLPGSYGYTF

clone size: few
D gene: .
V gene: TRBV18
J gene: TRBJ2-2
CDR3 DNA: TGTGCCAGCTCACCATCTAGCGCTGAGCTGTTTTTT
CDR3 protein: CASSPSSAELFF

clone size: .
D gene: .
V gene: TRBV7-8
J gene: TRBJ2-5
CDR3 DNA: TGTGCCAGCAGCTTGGGGACCGGGACATACACTGTGGTTTTCCAAGAGACCCAGTACTTC
CDR3 protein: CASSLGTGTYTVVFQETQYF

clone size: .
D gene: TRBD1
V gene: TRBV28
J gene: TRBJ2-2
CDR3 DNA: TGTGCCAGCAGGCCTCGAGGGGGCGCGGGTTCCGGGGAGCTGTTTTTT
CDR3 protein: CASRPRGGAGSGELFF

clone size: .
D gene: .
V gene: TRBV5-1
J gene: TRBJ2-1
CDR3 DNA: TGCGCCAGCGAACGAAGCGGACAGATAAACAATGAGCAGTTCTTC
CDR3 protein: CASERSGQINNEQFF

clone size: .
D gene: TRBD2
V gene: TRBV5-1
J gene: TRBJ2-7
CDR3 DNA: TGCGCCAGCAGCTTCAGCGGGGGGGCTTACGAGCAGTACTTC
CDR3 protein: CASSFSGGAYEQYF

clone size: .
D gene: .
V gene: TRBV7-2
J gene: TRBJ2-1
CDR3 DNA: TGTGCCAGCAGCTTAGCTAGCGGACCTTACAATGAGCAGTTCTTC
CDR3 protein: CASSLASGPYNEQFF